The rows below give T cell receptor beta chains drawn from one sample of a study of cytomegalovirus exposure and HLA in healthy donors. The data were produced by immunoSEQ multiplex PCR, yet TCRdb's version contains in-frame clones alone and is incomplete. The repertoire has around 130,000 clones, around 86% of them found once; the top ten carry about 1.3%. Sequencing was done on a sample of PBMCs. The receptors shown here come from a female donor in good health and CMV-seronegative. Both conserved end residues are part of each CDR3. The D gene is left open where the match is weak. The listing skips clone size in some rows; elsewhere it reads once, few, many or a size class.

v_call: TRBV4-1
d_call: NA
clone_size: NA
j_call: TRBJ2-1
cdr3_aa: CASSASKGVDEQFF
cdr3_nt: TGCGCCAGCAGCGCCTCAAAGGGGGTCGATGAGCAGTTCTTC

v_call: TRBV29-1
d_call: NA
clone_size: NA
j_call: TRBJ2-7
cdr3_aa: CSVEDHNEQYF
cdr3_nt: TGCAGCGTTGAAGATCACAACGAGCAGTACTTC

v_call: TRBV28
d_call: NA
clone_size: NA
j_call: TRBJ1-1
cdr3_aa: CASSVGTGGYTEAFF
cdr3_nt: TGTGCCAGCAGTGTCGGGACGGGGGGCTACACTGAAGCTTTCTTT

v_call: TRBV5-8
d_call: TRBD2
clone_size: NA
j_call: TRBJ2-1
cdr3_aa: CASSLFPGLAGAGGEQFF
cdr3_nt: TGTGCCAGCAGCTTATTCCCGGGACTAGCAGGAGCTGGCGGTGAGCAGTTCTTC

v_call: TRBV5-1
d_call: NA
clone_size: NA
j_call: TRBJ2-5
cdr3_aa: CASSSLTSGQETQYF
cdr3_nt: TGCGCCAGCAGCTCCTTGACAAGCGGACAAGAGACCCAGTACTTC

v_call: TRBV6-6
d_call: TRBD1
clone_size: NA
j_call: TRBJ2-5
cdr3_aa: CASSPPGQGSKTQYF
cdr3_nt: TGTGCCAGCAGTCCCCCCGGACAGGGCTCGAAGACCCAGTACTTC

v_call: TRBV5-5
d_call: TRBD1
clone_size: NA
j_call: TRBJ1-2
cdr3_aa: CASRPTGVGYGYTF
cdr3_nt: TGTGCCAGCAGACCTACAGGGGTGGGCTATGGCTACACCTTC

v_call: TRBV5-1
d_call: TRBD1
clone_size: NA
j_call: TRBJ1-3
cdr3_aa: CASSSGGVGNTIYF
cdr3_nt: TGCGCCAGCAGCTCAGGGGGCGTTGGAAACACCATATATTTT

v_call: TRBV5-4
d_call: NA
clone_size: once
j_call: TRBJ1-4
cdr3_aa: CASSSQGTANEKLFF
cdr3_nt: TGTGCCAGCAGCAGCCAGGGGACGGCTAATGAAAAACTGTTTTTT

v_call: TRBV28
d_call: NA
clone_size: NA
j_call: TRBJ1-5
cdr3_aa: CASSLSGEGQPQHF
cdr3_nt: TGTGCCAGCAGTTTATCAGGTGAGGGTCAGCCCCAGCATTTT

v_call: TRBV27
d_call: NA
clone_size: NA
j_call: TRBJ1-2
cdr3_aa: CASSYRGRGVNYGYTF
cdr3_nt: TGTGCCAGCAGTTACCGGGGCCGGGGGGTTAACTATGGCTACACCTTC

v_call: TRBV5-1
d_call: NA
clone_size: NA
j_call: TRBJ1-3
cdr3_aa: CASSLVGQSSGNTIYF
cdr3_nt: TGCGCCAGCAGCTTGGTTGGACAGAGCTCTGGAAACACCATATATTTT

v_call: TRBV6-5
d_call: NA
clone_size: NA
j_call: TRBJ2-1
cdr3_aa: CASSYSGDKIRPEFF
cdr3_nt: TGTGCCAGCAGTTACTCCGGGGATAAGATCCGACCCGAGTTCTTC

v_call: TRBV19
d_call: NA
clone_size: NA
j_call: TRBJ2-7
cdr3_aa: CASSILTGTYEQYF
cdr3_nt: TGTGCCAGTAGTATCCTTACAGGGACCTACGAGCAGTACTTC

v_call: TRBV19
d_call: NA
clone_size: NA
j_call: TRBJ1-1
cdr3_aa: CASSYQANTEAFF
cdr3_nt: TGTGCCAGTAGTTACCAGGCGAACACTGAAGCTTTCTTT

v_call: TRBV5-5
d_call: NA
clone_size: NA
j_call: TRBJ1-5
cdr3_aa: CASSYDSPSNQPQHF
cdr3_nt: TGTGCCAGCAGCTACGACAGCCCTTCCAATCAGCCCCAGCATTTT

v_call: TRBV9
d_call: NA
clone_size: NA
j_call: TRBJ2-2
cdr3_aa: CASSVEVSVRELFF
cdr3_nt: TGTGCCAGCAGCGTAGAGGTTAGCGTCAGAGAGCTGTTTTTT

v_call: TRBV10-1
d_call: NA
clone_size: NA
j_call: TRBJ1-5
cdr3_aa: CASSPGTTNQPQHF
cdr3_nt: TGCGCCAGCAGTCCCGGGACTACGAATCAGCCCCAGCATTTT

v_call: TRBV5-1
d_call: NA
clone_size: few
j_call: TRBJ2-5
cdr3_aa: CASRREETQYF
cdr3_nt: TGCGCCAGCCGGAGGGAAGAGACCCAGTACTTC

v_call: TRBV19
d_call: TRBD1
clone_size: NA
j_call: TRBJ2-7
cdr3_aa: CASSISGTGGYEQYF
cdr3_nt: TGTGCCAGTAGTATATCCGGGACAGGGGGCTACGAGCAGTACTTC

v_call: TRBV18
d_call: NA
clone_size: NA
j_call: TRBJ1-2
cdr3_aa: CASSPKGVNGYTF
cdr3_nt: TGTGCCAGCTCACCGAAAGGGGTGAATGGCTACACCTTC

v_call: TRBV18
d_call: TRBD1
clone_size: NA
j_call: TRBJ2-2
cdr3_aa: CASSHTGGARNTGELFF
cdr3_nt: TGTGCCAGCTCACACACAGGGGGCGCGAGGAACACCGGGGAGCTGTTTTTT

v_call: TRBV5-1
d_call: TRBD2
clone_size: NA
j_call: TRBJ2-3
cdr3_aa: CASSLVSGGADTQYF
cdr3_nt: TGCGCCAGCAGCTTGGTTAGCGGGGGCGCAGATACGCAGTATTTT

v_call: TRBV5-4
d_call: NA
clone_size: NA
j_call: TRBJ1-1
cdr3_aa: CASTLTSGGGTEAFF
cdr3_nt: TGTGCCAGCACTCTGACTAGTGGGGGAGGGACTGAAGCTTTCTTT

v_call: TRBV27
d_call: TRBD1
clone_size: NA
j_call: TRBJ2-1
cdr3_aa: CASRPRLTGRTYNEQFF
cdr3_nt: TGTGCCAGCAGACCTCGCCTGACAGGGCGGACCTACAATGAGCAGTTCTTC

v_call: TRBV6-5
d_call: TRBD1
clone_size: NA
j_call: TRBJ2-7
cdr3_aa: CASTWFRDSSYEQYF
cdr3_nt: TGTGCCAGCACATGGTTTAGGGACAGTTCCTACGAGCAGTACTTC

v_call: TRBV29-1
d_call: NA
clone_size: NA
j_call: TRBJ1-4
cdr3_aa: CSAMSGVGPVAEKLFF
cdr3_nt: TGCAGCGCTATGTCGGGGGTGGGGCCCGTCGCGGAAAAACTGTTTTTT

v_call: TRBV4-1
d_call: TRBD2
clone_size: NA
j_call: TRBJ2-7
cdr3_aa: CASSQDRGGRTYEQYF
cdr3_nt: TGCGCCAGCAGCCAAGATCGGGGGGGGCGTACCTACGAGCAGTACTTC

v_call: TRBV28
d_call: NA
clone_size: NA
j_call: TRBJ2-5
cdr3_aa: CASSLVQKETQYF
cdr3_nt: TGTGCCAGCAGTTTAGTCCAGAAAGAGACCCAGTACTTC

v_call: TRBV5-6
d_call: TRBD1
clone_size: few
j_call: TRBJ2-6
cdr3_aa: CASSQIAGGSGANVLTF
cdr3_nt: TGTGCCAGCAGCCAGATCGCAGGGGGATCTGGGGCCAACGTCCTGACTTTC

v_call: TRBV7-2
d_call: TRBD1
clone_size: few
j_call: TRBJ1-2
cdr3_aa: CASSLDRGIRGYTF
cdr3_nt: TGTGCCAGCAGCTTAGACAGGGGCATTAGGGGCTACACCTTC

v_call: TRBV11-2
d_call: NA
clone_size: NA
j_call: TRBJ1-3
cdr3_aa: CASSFAGGTRSGNTIYF
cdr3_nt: TGTGCCAGCAGCTTTGCTGGAGGCACGCGCTCTGGAAACACCATATATTTT

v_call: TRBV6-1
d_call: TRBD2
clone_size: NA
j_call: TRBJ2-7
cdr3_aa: CASSERGGLDEQYF
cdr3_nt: TGTGCCAGCAGTGAGCGGGGAGGGCTCGACGAGCAGTACTTC

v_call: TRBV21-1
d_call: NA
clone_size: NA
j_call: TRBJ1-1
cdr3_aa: CAQNTGVGRTEAFF
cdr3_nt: TGTGCCCAAAATACGGGGGTGGGGCGGACTGAAGCTTTCTTT

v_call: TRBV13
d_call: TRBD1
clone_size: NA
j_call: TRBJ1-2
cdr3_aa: CASSFGQGGGYGYTF
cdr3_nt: TGTGCCAGCAGCTTCGGACAGGGAGGGGGCTATGGCTACACCTTC

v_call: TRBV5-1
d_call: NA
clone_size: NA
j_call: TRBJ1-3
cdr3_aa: CASSLSEAAGNTIYF
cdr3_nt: TGCGCCAGCAGCTTGAGTGAAGCCGCAGGAAACACCATATATTTT

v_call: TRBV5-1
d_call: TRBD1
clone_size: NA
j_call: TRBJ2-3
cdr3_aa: CASSLAVQGAGDTQYF
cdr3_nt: TGCGCCAGCAGCTTGGCCGTACAGGGGGCAGGAGATACGCAGTATTTT

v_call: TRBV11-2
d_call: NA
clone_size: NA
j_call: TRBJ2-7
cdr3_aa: CASSLDLGRSHEQYF
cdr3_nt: TGTGCCAGCAGCTTAGATCTGGGGCGCAGCCACGAGCAGTACTTC

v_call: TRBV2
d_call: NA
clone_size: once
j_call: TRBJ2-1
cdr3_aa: CASSHDLDYSYNEQFF
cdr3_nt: TGTGCCAGCAGCCACGACCTTGACTATTCCTACAATGAGCAGTTCTTC

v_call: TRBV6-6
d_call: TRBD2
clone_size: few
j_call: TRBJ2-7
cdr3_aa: CASSYPSGSSYEQYF
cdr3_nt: TGTGCCAGCAGCTACCCTAGCGGGAGCTCCTACGAGCAGTACTTC

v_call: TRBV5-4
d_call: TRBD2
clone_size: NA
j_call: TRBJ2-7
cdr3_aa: CASTRTSDHEQYF
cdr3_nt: TGTGCCAGCACCCGGACTAGCGATCACGAGCAGTACTTC

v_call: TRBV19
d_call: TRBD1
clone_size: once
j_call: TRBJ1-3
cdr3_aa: CASSTRDRSSGNTIYF
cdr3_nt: TGTGCCAGTAGTACCCGGGACAGGAGCTCTGGAAACACCATATATTTT

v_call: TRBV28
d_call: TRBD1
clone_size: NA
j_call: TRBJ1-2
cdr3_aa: CASSFLTGGVYGYTF
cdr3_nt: TGTGCCAGCAGTTTTTTGACAGGGGGCGTCTATGGCTACACCTTC

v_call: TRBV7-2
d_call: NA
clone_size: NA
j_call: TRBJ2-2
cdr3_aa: CASSHPTEGRGTGELFF
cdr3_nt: TGTGCCAGCAGCCACCCGACTGAAGGGAGAGGAACCGGGGAGCTGTTTTTT

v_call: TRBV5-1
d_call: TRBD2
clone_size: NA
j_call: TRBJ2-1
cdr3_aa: CASSQEGSGSYEQFF
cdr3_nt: TGCGCCAGCAGCCAAGAGGGTAGCGGGAGTTATGAGCAGTTCTTC

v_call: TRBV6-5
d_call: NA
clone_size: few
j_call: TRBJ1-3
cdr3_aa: CASSLRSKDTIYF
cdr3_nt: TGTGCCAGCAGTTTGAGGTCAAAAGACACCATATATTTT

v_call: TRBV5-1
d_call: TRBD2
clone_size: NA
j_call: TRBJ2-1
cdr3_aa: CASSLLAGDYNEQFF
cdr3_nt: TGCGCCAGCAGCTTACTAGCGGGAGACTACAATGAGCAGTTCTTC

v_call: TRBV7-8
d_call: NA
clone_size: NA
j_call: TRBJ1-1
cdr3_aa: CASSLTHQNTEAFF
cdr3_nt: TGTGCCAGCAGCTTAACACACCAGAACACTGAAGCTTTCTTT

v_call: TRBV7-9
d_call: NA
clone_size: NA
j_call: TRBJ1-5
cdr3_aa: CASSLSTVNQPQHF
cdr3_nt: TGTGCCAGCAGCTTATCGACAGTCAATCAGCCCCAGCATTTT

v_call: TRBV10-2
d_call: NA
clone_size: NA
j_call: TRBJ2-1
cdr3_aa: CASSESRVDEQFF
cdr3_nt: TGCGCCAGCAGTGAGTCTCGGGTGGATGAGCAGTTCTTC

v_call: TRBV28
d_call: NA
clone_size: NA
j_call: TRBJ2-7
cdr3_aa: CASSLYRTYEQYF
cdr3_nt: TGTGCCAGCAGTTTGTACAGAACCTACGAGCAGTACTTC

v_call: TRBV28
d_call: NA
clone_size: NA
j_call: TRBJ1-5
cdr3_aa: CASSTQGGNQPQHF
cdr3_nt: TGTGCCAGCAGTACCCAGGGTGGCAATCAGCCCCAGCATTTT

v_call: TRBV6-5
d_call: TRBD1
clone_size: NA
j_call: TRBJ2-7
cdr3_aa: CASSYAGGQAYEQYF
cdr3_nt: TGTGCCAGCAGTTACGCAGGGGGACAGGCCTACGAGCAGTACTTC